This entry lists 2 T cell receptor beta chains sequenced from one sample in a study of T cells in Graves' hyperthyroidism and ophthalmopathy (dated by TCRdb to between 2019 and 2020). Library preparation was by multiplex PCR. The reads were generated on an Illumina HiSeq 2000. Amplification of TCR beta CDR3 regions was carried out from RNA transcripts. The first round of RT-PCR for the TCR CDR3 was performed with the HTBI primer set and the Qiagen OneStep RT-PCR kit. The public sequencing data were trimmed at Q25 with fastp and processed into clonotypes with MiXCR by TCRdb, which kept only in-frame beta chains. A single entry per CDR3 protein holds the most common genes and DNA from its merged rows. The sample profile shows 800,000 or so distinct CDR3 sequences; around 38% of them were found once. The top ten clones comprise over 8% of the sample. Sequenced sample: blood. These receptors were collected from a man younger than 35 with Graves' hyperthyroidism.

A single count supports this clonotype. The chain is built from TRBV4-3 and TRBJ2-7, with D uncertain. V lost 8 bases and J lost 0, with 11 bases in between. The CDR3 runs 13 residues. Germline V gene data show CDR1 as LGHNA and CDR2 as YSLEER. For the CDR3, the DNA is TGCGCCAGCGCTCCAACCGTCTCCTACGAGCAGTACTTC. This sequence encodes CASAPTVSYEQYF.

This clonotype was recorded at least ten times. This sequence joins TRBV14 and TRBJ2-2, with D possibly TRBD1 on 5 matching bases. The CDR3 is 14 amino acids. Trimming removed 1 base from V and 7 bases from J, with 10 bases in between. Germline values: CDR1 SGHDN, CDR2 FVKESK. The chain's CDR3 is CASSQARRDGELFF. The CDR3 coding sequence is TGTGCCAGCAGCCAAGCCCGCAGGGACGGGGAGCTGTTTTTT.